Included here is one T cell receptor (beta chain) sequence, with context. TCRdb recomputed calls from the RT-PCR reads with MiXCR, one row per CDR3 protein. The data contain about a million distinct CDR3 sequences, approximately 19% of them singletons. This record comes from a study of patients and donors after allogeneic stem cell transplantation. Trimming shortened V by 3 bases and J by 2 bases, and 12 bases separated the two germline ends. Germline-derived CDR1 and CDR2 are KGHDR and SFDVKD. This CDR3 spans 16 amino acids. The receptor was derived from a human donor who was either an allogeneic HSCT recipient or a stem cell or donor lymphocyte infusion donor (not recorded which). It is not recorded whose cells these are; they may come from a transplant donor. The chain employs TRBV24-1 and TRBJ2-2; D possibly corresponds to TRBD2 (6 bases). The sample was blood, either unsorted or a sorted T cell fraction (not recorded which). Here the CDR3 DNA reads TGTGCCACCAGTGATGCGGGACGGCATAACACCGGGGAGCTGTTTTTT. The encoded protein is CATSDAGRHNTGELFF.